The clone carrying this TCR beta chain has a single count. Its specificity is unknown. Data came from immunoSEQ multiplex PCR; TCRdb stores just in-frame clones and leaves some out. The sample has about 13,000 clones; around 30% are singletons. This sample stems from a study of radiation and T cells in renal cell carcinoma. Treatment of the sample: 15 Gy SBRT to primary tumor, nephrectomy 4 weeks later. Nephrectomy followed 15 Gy stereotactic body radiation by 4 weeks. The CDR3 runs 14 residues. V was clipped by 3 bases and J by 8 bases; unmatched bases: 8. Germline CDR1 GTSNPN, CDR2 SVGIG (reference sequence). Whole-study results and caveats: From baseline, blood top tumor clonotypes peaked at 2 weeks post-radiation. Irradiated tumors held more dominant CDR3 motifs than control tumors.

The receptor's source is a man aged 60 to 69 with renal cell carcinoma. Sequences were derived from tumor tissue, sampled from a patient whose treatment included radiotherapy and nephrectomy. The chain has TRBV30 and TRBJ1-4; 8 bases align to TRBD1. CDR3 nucleotides: TGTGCCTGGAGGGGCCGGACAGGGCGCGAAAAACTGTTTTTT. Its protein product is CAWRGRTGREKLFF. The complete variable domain, with remaining parts taken from reference TRBV30 and TRBJ1-4, reads SQTIHQWPATLVQPVGSPLSLECTVEGTSNPNLYWYRQAAGRGLQLLFYSVGIGQISSEVPQNLSASRPQDRQFILSSKKLLLSDSGFYLCAWRGRTGREKLFFGSGTQLSVL.